The present entry profiles one T cell receptor (beta chain) with its context. What it recognizes is unknown. Libraries were prepared by immunoSEQ multiplex PCR; TCRdb keeps only in-frame clonotypes and omits some of them. The table has over a million clones, around 75% seen once. This sample is part of a study of shared clonotypes between healthy human individuals. Points from the study as a whole: It was the non-shared clonotypes that had lower generation probabilities than clonotypes shared by all four donors.

Trimming took 3 bases from V and 3 from J, leaving 7 bases between them. From germline, CDR1 is SGDLS and CDR2 YYNGEE. This CDR3 spans 13 amino acids. This TCR was sampled from a man younger than 35 in good health. The chain employs TRBV9 and TRBJ1-3; no definite D call. The sequenced material came from memory CD4+ T cells sorted from blood. The subset is: CD45RA-negative fraction. CDR3 sequence reads: CASSEAGGNTIYF. Here the CDR3 DNA reads TGTGCCAGCAGCGAGGCCGGTGGAAACACCATATATTTT.